The 32 T cell receptor beta chains reported below all come from one sample, sequenced in a study of graft-versus-host responses after intestinal transplantation. Their cognate antigens are unknown. TCRdb keeps only in-frame clones here, not all; method: immunoSEQ multiplex PCR. The table shows approximately 77,000 clones, with less than 90% occurring only once. The sample in question was unstimulated CD4+ T cells sorted from spleen or lymph node cells, obtained before intestinal transplant. The receptor source for this set is a human donor who received an intestinal transplant.

V and J are TRBV18 and TRBJ1-6; D perhaps matches TRBD1 (5 bases). The germline V and J ends were trimmed by 1 base and 10 bases, with 14 bases remaining between them. The CDR3 totals 15 residues. Germline V CDR1 and CDR2: KGHSH, LQKENI. The CDR3 region is CASSPLPGIMSPLHF. For the CDR3, the DNA is TGTGCCAGCTCACCACTGCCAGGGATTATGTCACCCCTCCACTTT.

This clone is a singleton in its sample. The J gene is TRBJ2-7, the V gene TRBV5-6; the match to TRBD2 covers 8 bases. Germline V gene data show CDR1 as SGHDT and CDR2 as YYEEEE. CDR3 length: 15 residues. With V trimmed by 4 bases and J by 1 base, 7 bases remained unmatched. CDR3 protein: CASSRGLGISYEQYF. Here the CDR3 DNA reads TGTGCCAGCAGCCGGGGACTAGGTATTTCCTACGAGCAGTACTTC.

The chain links TRBV6-1 to TRBJ2-5; 7 nucleotides align to TRBD1. The DNA matches TRBJ2-7 better at its end, which makes the J call doubtful. The CDR3 is made up of 13 amino acids. Germline values: CDR1 MNHNS, CDR2 SASEGT. CDR3 residues: CASSLRQGHEQYF. CDR3 DNA sequence: TGTGCCAGCAGCCTAAGACAGGGACACGAGCAGTACTTC.

This rearrangement joins TRBV5-4 to TRBJ2-3; D perhaps matches TRBD1 (6 bases). Trimming cost V 4 bases and J 2 bases, with 14 bases left between them. CDR1 is SGHNT and CDR2 is YYREEE in the germline V gene (reference sequence). This CDR3 has 15 amino acids. The CDR3 loop is CASSLRDITTDTQYF. DNA for the CDR3: TGTGCCAGCAGCCTAAGGGACATCACCACAGATACGCAGTATTTT.

The chain links TRBV28 to TRBJ1-5, with 8 nucleotides matching TRBD1. The germline gives CDR1 MDHEN, CDR2 SYDVKM. This CDR3 contains 13 residues. V trimming: 3 bases; J trimming: 5 bases; junction bases outside the gene matches: 0. This CDR3 reads CASSLTGDQPQHF. The CDR3 coding sequence is TGTGCCAGCAGTTTGACAGGGGATCAGCCCCAGCATTTT.

This chain uses TRBV29-1 with TRBJ1-1, with 9 bases matching TRBD1. This CDR3 region has 13 residues. Germline CDR1 is SQVTM and CDR2 is ANQGSEA. The trim removed 4 bases at V and 4 bases at J, leaving 4 bases unmatched. The CDR3 DNA reads TGCAGCGTTGGGGGGACAGGGATCACTGAAGCTTTCTTT. Protein: CSVGGTGITEAFF.

This chain links TRBV27 with TRBJ1-5, with D uncertain. The CDR3 extends over 15 amino acids. Trimming removed 2 bases at V and 0 bases at J, with 8 bases between. Germline assignment: CDR1 MNHEY and CDR2 SMNVEV (reference sequence). The CDR3 DNA reads as TGTGCCAGCAGTTTACGAGGGTCTAGCAATCAGCCCCAGCATTTT. Its translation: CASSLRGSSNQPQHF.

The CDR3 DNA follows: TGTGCCAGCAGCTCCGTGATCGTACAGGGTTCGAGCACAGATACGCAGTATTTT. Translation: CASSSVIVQGSSTDTQYF. The chain carries TRBV28 and TRBJ2-3, with a possible D match to TRBD1 (6 bases). This CDR3 has 18 amino acids. CDR1 is MDHEN and CDR2 is SYDVKM in the germline V gene. Deletions cut 6 bases from V and 0 bases from J, with 22 bases between.

The rearrangement joins TRBV10-2 to TRBJ2-5; D is undetermined. V was pared by 1 base and J by 5 bases, with 8 bases between. The CDR3 sequence is 13 residues long. The germline V gene encodes CDR1 WSHSY and CDR2 SAAADI. Here the CDR3 DNA reads TGCGCCAGCAGTGAGTTGGTAGAGGAGACCCAGTACTTC. It specifies CASSELVEETQYF.

This clone has only one observation. The chain is built from TRBV5-1 and TRBJ2-5, with TRBD2 matching 16 bases. There are 18 residues in the CDR3. CDR1 is SGHRS, CDR2 YFSETQ, per germline. Losses at the gene ends were 5 bases for V and 4 bases for J; bases not matched to a gene: 11. The CDR3 loop reads CASRAGTSGRAVGETQYF. In nucleotides, the CDR3 is TGCGCCAGCAGAGCCGGGACTAGCGGGAGGGCGGTGGGAGAGACCCAGTACTTC.

This CDR3 reads CASSRIAGNQPQHF. The CDR3 DNA is TGTGCCAGCAGTCGAATCGCAGGGAATCAGCCCCAGCATTTT. The chain has TRBV28 and TRBJ1-5, with D possibly matching TRBD1 (5 bases). This CDR3 spans 14 amino acids. Trimming took 5 bases from V and 4 from J, leaving 12 bases between them. Germline V gene sequence: CDR1 MDHEN, CDR2 SYDVKM.

This chain uses TRBV6-1 with TRBJ2-2; perhaps TRBD2 as D (5 bases). The CDR3 has 17 residues. Trimming removed 4 bases at V and 1 base at J, with 16 bases between. Germline V gene data show CDR1 as MNHNS and CDR2 as SASEGT. The CDR3 nucleotides are TGTGCCAGCAGTGCCCCCCCGGGGTATGGGAACACCGGGGAGCTGTTTTTT. Translated: CASSAPPGYGNTGELFF.

The chain combines TRBV11-2 with TRBJ2-2; D may be TRBD2 (5 bases). Germline V gene data show CDR1 as SGHAT and CDR2 as FQNNGV. Trimming stripped 0 bases from V and 7 bases from J, with 12 bases between. This CDR3 has 15 residues. In DNA form, the CDR3 reads TGTGCCAGCAGCTTAGATGTTCGCCGGGGCGGGGAGCTGTTTTTT. It codes for CASSLDVRRGGELFF.

The chain carries TRBV7-2 and TRBJ2-3, with 8 positions matching TRBD2. V lost 6 bases to trimming and J lost 2 bases; unmatched junction nucleotides: 10. This CDR3 comprises 16 residues. The V gene's germline CDR1 is SGHTA and CDR2 FQGNSA. Here the CDR3 reads CASRNPRTSSTDTQYF. The DNA of the CDR3 is TGTGCCAGCAGAAATCCGCGGACTAGCTCCACAGATACGCAGTATTTT.

In its sample, this clone was seen once. The gene calls are TRBV29-1 and TRBJ2-6; D gene uncertain. This CDR3 contains 13 residues. Germline assignment: CDR1 SQVTM and CDR2 ANQGSEA. The V end lost 7 bases, the J end lost 0 bases, and 7 bases lay between the germline ends. The DNA for the CDR3 is TGCAGCGCTATTGTCTCTGGGGCCAACGTCCTGACTTTC. Translating it yields CSAIVSGANVLTF.

This rearrangement joins TRBV28 to TRBJ2-7; 9 bases are a match to TRBD1. Germline trimming cut 6 bases from V and 6 bases from J; bases unmatched to any gene: 3. CDR1 is MDHEN and CDR2 is SYDVKM in the germline V gene. This CDR3 has 12 amino acids. The CDR3 bases are TGTGCCAGCAGGGACAGGGGCCGCGAGCAGTACTTC. It translates to CASRDRGREQYF.

Turning to this clone: A read error may account for a junction end that differs from germline. The gene calls are TRBV29-1 and TRBJ1-2; a possible D gene is TRBD1 (6 bases). Germline loops: CDR1 SQVTM, CDR2 ANQGSEA. This CDR3 comprises 15 residues. CDR3 in DNA: TGCAGCGTTCAAGAGTCCCCCGGGACACATTATGGCTACACCTTC. The encoded protein is CSVQESPGTHYGYTF.

The rearrangement links TRBV2 to TRBJ1-4; perhaps TRBD1 as D (5 bases). This CDR3 is built from 14 residues. Germline CDR1 and CDR2: SNHLY and FYNNEI. The V and J ends lost 6 bases and 8 bases respectively, with 16 bases between them. The CDR3 loop is CASSPGRGGEKLFF. The CDR3 DNA is TGTGCCAGCAGCCCCGGACGGGGGGGGGAAAAACTGTTTTTT.

This clone has just a few counts. DNA of the CDR3: TGTGCCAGCAGAACTGACAGGGACACTGAAGCTTTCTTT. Its protein is CASRTDRDTEAFF. The chain combines TRBV6-6 with TRBJ1-1, with TRBD1 matching 7 bases. The germline V gene has CDR1 MNHNY and CDR2 SVGAGI (reference sequence). V was clipped by 6 bases and J by 3 bases; unmatched bases: 4. This CDR3 has 13 amino acids.

The sample holds one count of this clone. V gene TRBV2 combines with J gene TRBJ2-1, with 8 nucleotides matching TRBD2. The CDR3 contains 15 residues. In germline, CDR1 is SNHLY, CDR2 FYNNEI. Trimming at V came to 3 bases and at J to 7 bases, leaving 8 bases not matched to a gene. The CDR3 DNA is TGTGCCAGCAGTGACGAGGGACTAGGGGGGAATGAGCAGTTCTTC. This gives the protein CASSDEGLGGNEQFF.

V usage is TRBV28 and J usage is TRBJ2-1, with unresolved D. The ends were cut back, 5 bases at V and 5 bases at J, with 16 bases in the middle. The CDR3 contains 15 residues. Germline values: CDR1 MDHEN, CDR2 SYDVKM. The CDR3 nucleotides read TGTGCCAGCAGTCCCACCGGGTTCGCCAACAATGAGCAGTTCTTC. Translating it yields CASSPTGFANNEQFF.

The chain has TRBV6-1 and TRBJ1-2, with 9 bases fitting TRBD1. Trimming removed 3 bases from V and 5 bases from J; junction bases left unmatched: 4. This CDR3 region has 14 residues. The germline gives CDR1 MNHNS, CDR2 SASEGT. CDR3 nucleotides: TGTGCCAGCAGTGAGGGGACAGGGTGGTATGGCTACACCTTC. It specifies CASSEGTGWYGYTF.

V is TRBV18 and J is TRBJ1-2, with 8 bases lining up with TRBD1. This CDR3 has 13 residues. Losses at the gene ends were 3 bases for V and 7 bases for J; bases not matched to a gene: 4. From germline, CDR1 is KGHSH and CDR2 LQKENI. The CDR3, as DNA: TGTGCCAGCTCACCGGACAGGGCCCCTGGCTACACCTTC. Translating it yields CASSPDRAPGYTF. Looking up the rest from reference TRBV18 and TRBJ1-2 gives the full variable domain: NAGVMQNPRHLVRRRGQEARLRCSPMKGHSHVYWYRQLPEEGLKFMVYLQKENIIDESGMPKERFSAEFPKEGPSILRIQQVVRGDSAAYFCASSPDRAPGYTFGSGTRLTVV.

The chain joins TRBV12-2 to TRBJ2-2; the table's D call, TRBD2, has no DNA check behind it. TRBV12-2 is a listed pseudogene. The CDR3 runs 19 residues. The CDR3 loop reads CASRPYRPISGSLSGELFF. The CDR3 nucleotides are TGTGCAAGTCGCCCATATCGGCCGATTAGCGGGAGCCTTTCCGGGGAGCTGTTTTTT.

This chain links TRBV5-1 with TRBJ2-3, with D possibly matching TRBD2 (6 bases). CDR1 is SGHRS, CDR2 YFSETQ, per germline. CDR3 length equals 14 residues. Trimming took 2 bases from V and 2 from J, leaving 9 bases between them. The chain's CDR3 is CASSLGGYTDTQYF. CDR3 DNA: TGCGCCAGCAGCTTAGGAGGGTACACAGATACGCAGTATTTT.

V is TRBV2 and J is TRBJ2-1; D ambiguous. The CDR3 totals 13 residues. Germline CDR1 reads SNHLY; CDR2 reads FYNNEI. Between the trimmed V and J ends, which lost 6 bases and 5 bases, there was a span of 11 bases. The CDR3 DNA sequence: TGTGCCAGCAGAAACTTCCGGGACAATGAGCAGTTCTTC. Residues: CASRNFRDNEQFF.

The V call is TRBV6-4, the J call TRBJ1-3, with a tentative D call TRBD1 (6 bases). Germline loops: CDR1 MRHNA, CDR2 SNTAGT. The CDR3 is 19 amino acids. The germline V and J ends were trimmed by 0 bases and 6 bases, with 24 bases remaining between them. CDR3 region: CASSDSSRGRAGDENTIYF. The DNA for the CDR3 is TGTGCCAGCAGTGACTCGAGTCGGGGTAGGGCAGGGGATGAAAACACCATATATTTT.

The chain joins TRBV5-4 to TRBJ2-3, with unresolved D. The CDR3 extends over 13 amino acids. The V end lost 1 base, the J end lost 4 bases, and 7 bases lay between the germline ends. CDR1 is SGHNT, CDR2 YYREEE, per germline (reference sequence). The CDR3 region is CASSLSPADTQYF. CDR3 nucleotides: TGTGCCAGCAGCTTGTCGCCGGCAGATACGCAGTATTTT.

This clone turned up a few times. This sequence joins TRBV19 and TRBJ1-2; TRBD1 matches at 9 bases. Germline CDR1 is LNHDA and CDR2 is SQIVND (reference sequence). V was pared by 5 bases and J by 5 bases, with 9 bases of the junction left unmatched. This CDR3 region has 15 residues. This chain's CDR3 is CASSEGGQGTYGYTF. The CDR3, as DNA: TGTGCCAGTAGTGAGGGAGGACAGGGGACTTATGGCTACACCTTC.

In this sample, this clone turned up once. V usage is TRBV28 and J usage is TRBJ1-2; 11 nucleotides match TRBD1. Germline V lookup: CDR1 MDHEN, CDR2 SYDVKM. The CDR3 consists of 15 residues. Trimming took 4 bases from V and 5 from J; bases not matched to a gene: 6. The CDR3 is CASSSGQGAPYGYTF. The CDR3 nucleotides are TGTGCCAGCAGTTCAGGACAGGGGGCGCCTTATGGCTACACCTTC.

The V call is TRBV10-3, the J call TRBJ1-2, with D maybe TRBD1 (6 bases). The CDR3 runs 13 residues. Germline assignment: CDR1 ENHRY and CDR2 SYGVKD. Trimming left V 2 bases short and J 4 bases short, with 8 bases between. The CDR3 nucleotides read TGTGCCATCAGTGAGGACAGGCGCTATGGCTACACCTTC. Translation: CAISEDRRYGYTF.

This chain connects TRBV11-2 to TRBJ2-6; D gene uncertain. The CDR3 loop spans 15 amino acids. Germline assignment: CDR1 SGHAT and CDR2 FQNNGV. Deletions cut 0 bases from V and 3 bases from J, with 6 bases between. The CDR3 region has the DNA TGTGCCAGCAGCTTAGACCCATTTGGGGCCAACGTCCTGACTTTC. The encoded protein is CASSLDPFGANVLTF.